This T cell receptor beta chain derives from a study of STAT5B mutations in CD4+ large granular lymphocyte leukemia. Control samples were healthy donors' buffy coats. Study-wide points: No patients shared main leukemic clonotypes, though less than 30% appeared at low frequency elsewhere. Patient CD4-sorted repertoires stayed more clonal than healthy ones after leukemic-clone removal. TRBV06-family usage was enriched in top patient clones (8/27) versus controls (2/35).

Repertoires were generated with immunoSEQ multiplex PCR, while TCRdb's copy carries only in-frame clones and drops some. The sample carries around 31,000 clones, approximately 70% recorded once. V lost 3 bases and J 2 bases, leaving 1 base between the germline ends. The CDR3 has 11 amino acids. Germline V gene lookup returns CDR1 MNHNS and CDR2 SASEGT. This clone turned up a few times. Its cognate antigen is unknown. The sequencing input was CD4+ T cells from blood buffy coats. The TCR was taken from a human donor in good health. This chain joins TRBV6-1 and TRBJ1-1; D gene unclear. The CDR3 DNA reads as TGTGCCAGCAGTGACAACACTGAAGCTTTCTTT. Its protein product is CASSDNTEAFF.